The rows below give T cell receptor beta chains drawn from one sample of a study of spatial heterogeneity in lung cancer. TCRdb re-analysed the 5' RACE reads in MiXCR, keeping a single row per CDR3 protein. The profile shows more than 30,000 distinct CDR3 sequences, approximately 5.6% of them singletons. The sample consisted of PBMCs, taken at surgery. The receptors shown here come from a female donor with early-stage non-small cell lung cancer. Each CDR3 is given with its conserved first and last residue.

v_gene	CDR3aa
TRBV4-3	CASSQTWGTGTDTQYF
TRBV29-1	CSVDDGMNTEAFF
TRBV4-2	CASSQDSEGQGHGYTF
TRBV29-1	CSGLSGQGAYNEQFF
TRBV7-2	CASSLEGRGRTNEKLFF
TRBV29-1	CSVVGSPSSYNEQFF
TRBV28	CASTISGGNQPQHF
TRBV9	CASSPQSGGPRTDTQYF
TRBV3-1	CASSRTGGTDTQYF
TRBV2	CASRDSSYNSPLHF
TRBV6-1	CASSEAGPGQGPKNIQYF
TRBV5-1	CASSLGQSSGSFTYGYTF
TRBV7-9	CASMHYDPSYEQYF
TRBV7-6	CASSLVAGGNTEAFF
TRBV7-2	CASSFPGLASSRAKNIQYF
TRBV10-2	CASSESNLLGGSLNTEAFF
TRBV7-2	CASSLAWGTDGELFF
TRBV10-3	CAISERGGRDNSPLHF
TRBV5-1	CASSLAMAANTEAFF
TRBV6-6	CASSYITGGYGYTF
TRBV5-1	CASSLDVALNTEAFF
TRBV10-3	CAIGGGAPDTQYF
TRBV12-3/TRBV12-4	CASSLTSGGHYTQYF
TRBV4-1	CASSQTGTYNYGYTF
TRBV20-1	CSARDGRPTPYGYTF
TRBV4-2	CASSQDPGAEQYF
TRBV7-2	CASSPDRVGGYTF
TRBV6-5	CASSYSGLPGQRYYEQYF
TRBV25-1	CASSRATNEKLFF
TRBV6-2/TRBV6-3	CASSSRTGGQETQYF
TRBV19	CASSIVAGGSKNIQYF
TRBV2	CASPRTSGGLPPSTDTQYF
TRBV12-3/TRBV12-4	CASSPGQGEADTQYF
TRBV28	CASSFSTSGGPYNEQFF
TRBV5-1	CASSLGAVSYPYEQYF
TRBV12-3/TRBV12-4	CASSSPWETQYF
TRBV20-1	CSARLKDRDYNEQFF